These T cell receptor beta chains were read from a single sample in a study of blood T cell repertoires in COVID-19. The data were produced by immunoSEQ multiplex PCR, yet TCRdb's version contains in-frame clones alone and is incomplete. The sample contains approximately 84,000 clones, under 90% of which appear only once. Input material: peripheral blood. The source of these receptors is a human donor with active COVID-19. The donor label of this sample is uncertain. Each CDR3 is given with its conserved first and last residue. Fields, in order: clone size, J gene, V gene, D gene, CDR3 DNA, CDR3 protein. The D gene is left open where the match is weak. The size of a clone is reported for some rows only, either as once, few or many, or as a class for expanded clones.

-	TRBJ2-3	TRBV5-1	-	TGCGCCAGCAGCTTTTGGGGGGGACAGGGCACAGATACGCAGTATTTT	CASSFWGGQGTDTQYF
-	TRBJ2-7	TRBV12-5	-	TGTGCTAGTGGTTTACAGAACTCCTACGAGCAGTACTTC	CASGLQNSYEQYF
-	TRBJ2-5	TRBV3-1/TRBV3-2	-	TGTGCCAGCAGGGACAGCCAAGAGACCCAGTACTTC	CASRDSQETQYF
few	TRBJ2-1	TRBV7-9	TRBD2	TGTGCCAGCAGCACCTGGACTAGCGGGGGGGTTAGTGAGCAGTTCTTC	CASSTWTSGGVSEQFF
-	TRBJ1-1	TRBV5-4	-	TGTGCCAGCAGCTTGGTTGCGGGTAACACTGAAGCTTTCTTT	CASSLVAGNTEAFF
-	TRBJ1-2	TRBV9	TRBD1	TGTGCCAGCAGCGAGGGACAGGGGGCTAGTAACTATGGCTACACCTTC	CASSEGQGASNYGYTF
-	TRBJ1-2	TRBV29-1	-	TGCAGCGTTGATCGGGGTTTACCTAACTATGGCTACACCTTC	CSVDRGLPNYGYTF
-	TRBJ1-2	TRBV11-2	TRBD1	TGTGCCAGCAGCATAGACAGGGCCTATGGCTACACCTTC	CASSIDRAYGYTF
-	TRBJ2-7	TRBV25-1	-	TGTGCCAGCAGTCCCCGGCGGGGGCTCGACGAGCAGTACTTC	CASSPRRGLDEQYF
-	TRBJ1-2	TRBV5-4	-	TGTGCCAGCAGCTCCGGACAACGCTATGGCTACACCTTC	CASSSGQRYGYTF
-	TRBJ2-1	TRBV4-2	TRBD1	TGTGCCAGCAGGACTGGACAGGGGTCCTACAATGAGCAGTTCTTC	CASRTGQGSYNEQFF
-	TRBJ1-1	TRBV11-3	TRBD1	TGTGCCAGCAGCTTAGGAGCCGGGACAGGGGACTCGAACACTGAAGCTTTCTTT	CASSLGAGTGDSNTEAFF
once	TRBJ2-3	TRBV27	TRBD2	TGTGCCAGCAGTATCATAGCGGGGGGGCCGACAGATACGCAGTATTTT	CASSIIAGGPTDTQYF
-	TRBJ2-3	TRBV19	TRBD1	TGTGCCAGTAGCAAAGGACAGGGGGTAAAGCTAGCAGATACGCAGTATTTT	CASSKGQGVKLADTQYF
few	TRBJ1-6	TRBV19	-	TGTGCCAGTAGTTGGCAAGAAAATTCACCCCTCCACTTT	CASSWQENSPLHF
medium-sized	TRBJ2-2	TRBV3-1/TRBV3-2	TRBD2	TGTGCCAGCAGCCAGAGAGGTCGAGCGAGCGGGGGGCCGCTGACCAACACCGGGGAGCTGTTTTTT	CASSQRGRASGGPLTNTGELFF
-	TRBJ1-2	TRBV6-6	-	TGTGCCAGCAGTTACTCGGCCAGGGCTGGTGGCTACACCTTC	CASSYSARAGGYTF
-	TRBJ2-5	TRBV5-1	-	TGCGCCAGCAGCCGAGGACAGCAAGAGACCCAGTACTTC	CASSRGQQETQYF
-	TRBJ2-1	TRBV19	-	TGTGCCAGTAGTTTGGACTGGCGTGAGCAGTTCTTC	CASSLDWREQFF
-	TRBJ2-2	TRBV7-2	TRBD1	TGTGCCAGCAGCTTAGCCCCTAACAGGGGTGGCGGGGAGCTGTTTTTT	CASSLAPNRGGGELFF
-	TRBJ2-5	TRBV6-2/TRBV6-3	TRBD2	TGTGCCAGCAGTGCGGGGGGGCCGGGAGAGACCCAGTACTTC	CASSAGGPGETQYF
-	TRBJ2-5	TRBV11-3	-	TGTGCCAGCAGCCCGAGGGGGGGGAGAGAGACCCAGTACTTC	CASSPRGGRETQYF
-	TRBJ2-1	TRBV5-1	-	TGCGCCAGCAGGGGCACAGGAGCTACCTACAATGAGCAGTTCTTC	CASRGTGATYNEQFF
-	TRBJ2-1	TRBV5-1	-	TGCGCCAGCAGCTTTTCCCATACAAGCTCCTACAATGAGCAGTTCTTC	CASSFSHTSSYNEQFF
-	TRBJ2-2	TRBV6-5	TRBD2	TGTGCCAGCAGTTACTTCAGCGGGGGGACAGCCGGGGAGCTGTTTTTT	CASSYFSGGTAGELFF
-	TRBJ2-1	TRBV5-1	-	TGCGCCAGCAGCTTTTTGGGGACAAGTAGCTCCTACAATGAGCAGTTCTTC	CASSFLGTSSSYNEQFF